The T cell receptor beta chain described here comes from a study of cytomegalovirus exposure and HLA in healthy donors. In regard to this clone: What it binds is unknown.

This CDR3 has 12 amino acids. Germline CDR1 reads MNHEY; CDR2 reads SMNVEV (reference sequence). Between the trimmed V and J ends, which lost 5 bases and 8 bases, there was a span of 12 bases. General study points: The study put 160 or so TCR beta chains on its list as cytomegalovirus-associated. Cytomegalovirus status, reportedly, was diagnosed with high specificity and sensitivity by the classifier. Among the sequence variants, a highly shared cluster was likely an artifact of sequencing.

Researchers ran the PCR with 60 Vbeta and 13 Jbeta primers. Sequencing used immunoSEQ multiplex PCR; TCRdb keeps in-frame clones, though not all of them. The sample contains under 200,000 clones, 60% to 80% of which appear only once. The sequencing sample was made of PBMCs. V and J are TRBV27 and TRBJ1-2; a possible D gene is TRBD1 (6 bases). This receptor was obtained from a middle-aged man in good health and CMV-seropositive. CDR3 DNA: TGTGCCAGCAGTCCACAGGGTCGAGGCTACACCTTC. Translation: CASSPQGRGYTF.